Reported below is one T cell receptor beta chain. Its matching antigen is unknown. This entry belongs to a study of Ad26.COV2.S vaccination and SARS-CoV-2 variants. About the research overall: A participant enrolled in the COV1001 Ad26.COV2.S trial arm provided the sample. Intramuscularly, Ad26.COV2.S was given either once or twice, 56 days apart.

Trimming stripped 4 bases from V and 7 bases from J, with 14 bases between. Per the germline V gene, CDR1 is SQVTM and CDR2 is ANQGSEA. The CDR3 consists of 13 residues. TCRdb keeps only in-frame clones here, not all; method: immunoSEQ multiplex PCR. The data contain roughly 300,000 clones, about 87% of them singletons. Study findings and constraints: Similar non-spike TCR breadth was observed in recipients of vaccine and of placebo. Vaccinated individuals (as opposed to placebo recipients) had higher spike-specific TCR breadth.

This sample's treatment: over 15 received Ad26.COV2.S at low or high dose, single or two shots; five or six received placebo; per-sample allocation not given. Samples analyzed were those drawn on day 63 after the first vaccine or placebo injection. The genes are TRBV29-1 and TRBJ2-1, with a weak D call TRBD1 (5 bases). The source was peripheral blood, collected in a trial of Ad26.COV2.S vaccine versus placebo. The sequence came from a person between 18 and 65 years old who received the Ad26.COV2.S COVID-19 vaccine or a placebo. CDR3 sequence (DNA): TGCAGCGTTGGTGCGCAGGGCGTGAATGAGCAGTTCTTC. It encodes CSVGAQGVNEQFF.